These 32 T cell receptor beta chains were sequenced from one sample in a study of radiation and T cells in renal cell carcinoma. The time point here: baseline pretreatment blood. Treatment given: 15 Gy SBRT to primary tumor, nephrectomy 4 weeks later. This table comes from immunoSEQ multiplex PCR, and its TCRdb copy is limited to in-frame clones, with some not included. The sample lists 50,000 to 75,000 clones; just under 80% were seen once. The material sequenced was blood, taken from a patient whose treatment included radiotherapy and nephrectomy. The receptors originated from a man in his fifties or sixties with renal cell carcinoma.

The chain couples TRBV14 to TRBJ2-7, with 9 bases lining up with TRBD1. The CDR3 loop spans 15 amino acids. J lost 3 bases, V lost 4 bases, and 7 bases had no gene match. Germline CDR1 reads SGHDN; CDR2 reads FVKESK. In nucleotides, the CDR3 is TGTGCCAGCAGCCTCCTCGGGACAGGGATCTACGAGCAGTACGTC. As protein: CASSLLGTGIYEQYV.

The rearrangement links TRBV7-8 to TRBJ1-1, with a weak D call TRBD1 (6 bases). Trimming pared 0 bases from V and 0 bases from J, leaving 14 bases between. The CDR3 loop spans 17 amino acids. Looked up from germline, CDR1 is SGHVS and CDR2 is FQNEAQ. As DNA, the CDR3 is TGTGCCAGCAGCTTAGCCGTTAGGAGGGGGATGAACACTGAAGCTTTCTTT. Translating it yields CASSLAVRRGMNTEAFF. Complete variable domain (other parts from reference TRBV7-8 and TRBJ1-1): GAGVSQSPRYKVAKRGQDVALRCDPISGHVSLFWYQQALGQGPEFLTYFQNEAQLDKSGLPSDRFFAERPEGSVSTLKIQRTQQEDSAVYLCASSLAVRRGMNTEAFFGQGTRLTVV.

This clone has a single count. This sequence joins TRBV18 and TRBJ2-2; D perhaps matches TRBD2 (5 bases). Germline loops: CDR1 KGHSH, CDR2 LQKENI. CDR3 length: 17 residues. Trimming took 1 base from V and 1 from J, leaving 13 bases between them. The CDR3 DNA follows: TGTGCCAGCTCACCACTGCAGCGGAGCCTGAACACCGGGGAGCTGTTTTTT. Translated: CASSPLQRSLNTGELFF.

The V call is TRBV5-6, the J call TRBJ2-7, with D tentatively TRBD1 or TRBD2 (5 bases each). V lost 8 bases, J lost 5 bases, and 17 bases lay in between. The CDR3 spans 13 residues. Germline CDR1 reads SGHDT; CDR2 reads YYEEEE. The CDR3 coding sequence is TGTGCCAGTAGGGACCGCGTTATCCACGAGCAGTACTTC. Translating gives CASRDRVIHEQYF.

The DNA for the CDR3 is TGTGCCAGTAGTATTAGGGAGATCGGAGGCGGCTACACCTTC. It encodes CASSIREIGGGYTF. The chain couples TRBV19 to TRBJ1-2, with no clear D. CDR3 size: 14 residues. Per germline, CDR1 LNHDA and CDR2 SQIVND (reference sequence). V lost 3 bases and J 8 bases, leaving 16 bases between the germline ends.

There are a few counts of this clone. The V gene is TRBV6-5, the J gene TRBJ1-2; D gene ambiguous. The germline V gene has CDR1 MNHEY and CDR2 SVGAGI. The CDR3 contains 14 residues. Trimming cost V 8 bases and J 2 bases, with 15 bases left between them. Written as DNA, the CDR3 is TGTGCCAGCTCGAAAGGAAACGCCAACTATGGCTACACCTTC. It translates to CASSKGNANYGYTF.

The chain carries TRBV18 and TRBJ1-1; 8 nucleotides match TRBD1. The V and J ends lost 3 bases and 1 base, in that order; junction bases with no gene match: 7. This CDR3 is built from 16 residues. The germline V gene has CDR1 KGHSH and CDR2 LQKENI. The CDR3: CASSPLRQGQNTEAFF. DNA of the CDR3: TGTGCCAGCTCACCCCTTAGACAGGGGCAGAACACTGAAGCTTTCTTT.

V and J are TRBV19 and TRBJ2-7; maybe TRBD2 (6 bases). The CDR3 has 14 residues. V lost 3 bases to trimming and J lost 2 bases, with 11 bases between them. CDR1 is LNHDA, CDR2 SQIVND, per germline (reference sequence). CDR3 bases: TGTGCCAGTAGTATCGGTAGCGGAACCTACGAGCAGTACGTC. This sequence encodes CASSIGSGTYEQYV.

The chain links TRBV11-2 to TRBJ2-1; 8 nucleotides line up with TRBD1. The CDR3 is 16 residues long. The V gene's germline CDR1 is SGHAT and CDR2 FQNNGV. Trimming took 4 bases from V and 12 from J; bases not matched to a gene: 17. The CDR3 DNA is TGTGCCAGCAGCTCGCCCGCGGGACAGGACCTTGGTGGGCAGTTCTTC. Residues: CASSSPAGQDLGGQFF.

This clone was counted between two and nine times. The chain employs TRBV12-5 and TRBJ2-7; D perhaps matches TRBD1 (5 bases). The CDR3 has 14 residues. Trimming removed 5 bases from V and 2 bases from J, with 13 bases in between. Germline CDR1 and CDR2: LGHNT and FRNRAP. CDR3 nucleotide sequence: TGTGCTAGTGGTACAGGACCCCTTCCCTACGAGCAGTACGTC. Its protein is CASGTGPLPYEQYV.

The CDR3 sequence is CASSPTTGNVDNEQFF. In nucleotides, the CDR3 is TGTGCCAGCAGCCCCACGACAGGGAACGTTGACAATGAGCAGTTCTTC. This rearrangement joins TRBV7-9 to TRBJ2-1; TRBD1 matches 7 bases. Germline V gives CDR1 SEHNR, CDR2 FQNEAQ (reference sequence). V trimming: 5 bases; J trimming: 5 bases; junction bases outside the gene matches: 12. The CDR3 is 16 amino acids.

The chain has TRBV19 and TRBJ1-4; TRBD1 aligns across 10 bases. Germline values: CDR1 LNHDA, CDR2 SQIVND (reference sequence). CDR3 size: 16 residues. J was trimmed by 4 bases and V by 8 bases; bases with no gene match: 10. For the CDR3, the DNA is TGTGCCAGTTACAAGACAGGGGGCGTTGGTAATGAAAAACTGTTTTTT. It yields the protein CASYKTGGVGNEKLFF.

A few counts support this clone. The CDR3 here is CASSRFSYEQYV. DNA for the CDR3: TGTGCCAGCAGCCGGTTTTCCTACGAGCAGTACGTC. This chain uses TRBV11-3 with TRBJ2-7; D is undetermined. This CDR3 is 12 amino acids long. Trimming left V 5 bases short and J 1 base short, with 6 bases between. From germline, CDR1 is SGHNT and CDR2 YENEEA.

This clone appeared a single time. V and J are TRBV7-9 and TRBJ2-3; D is perhaps TRBD1 (6 bases). Germline V gene data show CDR1 as SEHNR and CDR2 as FQNEAQ (reference sequence). CDR3 length: 13 residues. V dropped 4 bases and J dropped 4 bases, with 9 bases sitting between them. This chain's CDR3 is CASSWPGADTQYF. The DNA for the CDR3 is TGTGCCAGCAGCTGGCCAGGGGCAGATACGCAGTATTTT. Supplemented by reference TRBV7-9 and TRBJ2-3, the full variable domain reads DTGVSQNPRHKITKRGQNVTFRCDPISEHNRLYWYRQTLGQGPEFLTYFQNEAQLEKSRLLSDRFSAERPKGSFSTLEIQRTEQGDSAMYLCASSWPGADTQYFGPGTRLTVL.

V gene TRBV12-5 combines with J gene TRBJ2-3; the D gene is possibly TRBD2 (6 bases). The length of the CDR3 is 14 residues. Germline CDR1 LGHNT, CDR2 FRNRAP. V shed 5 bases and J shed 2 bases, with 11 bases lying between them. The CDR3 is CASGRDSHTDTQYF. CDR3 in DNA: TGTGCTAGTGGTCGGGACTCCCACACAGATACGCAGTATTTT.

The J gene is TRBJ1-2, the V gene TRBV19; D perhaps matches TRBD1 (6 bases). Trimming removed 0 bases from V and 2 bases from J, with 10 bases in between. The CDR3 is made up of 15 amino acids. Germline V gives CDR1 LNHDA, CDR2 SQIVND (reference sequence). The CDR3 bases are TGTGCCAGTAGTATAGAATCGACAGGCAACTATGGCTACACCTTC. It specifies CASSIESTGNYGYTF.

This sequence joins TRBV19 and TRBJ2-1; the D gene is possibly TRBD2 (6 bases). This CDR3 has 18 amino acids. The germline V gene has CDR1 LNHDA and CDR2 SQIVND (reference sequence). V was pared by 3 bases and J by 7 bases, with 25 bases between. CDR3 sequence (DNA): TGTGCCAGTAGTATCCCCGGGAGACTAGATGGGAAACCGAATGAGCAGTTCTTC. Translating it yields CASSIPGRLDGKPNEQFF. Filled out from reference TRBV19 and TRBJ2-1, the complete variable domain reads DGGITQSPKYLFRKEGQNVTLSCEQNLNHDAMYWYRQDPGQGLRLIYYSQIVNDFQKGDIAEGYSVSREKKESFPLTVTSAQKNPTAFYLCASSIPGRLDGKPNEQFFGPGTRLTVL.

This sequence joins TRBV5-4 and TRBJ2-1; 8 bases are shared with TRBD1. Looked up from germline, CDR1 is SGHNT and CDR2 is YYREEE (reference sequence). Trimming cost V 2 bases and J 3 bases; bases outside gene matches: 10. The CDR3 totals 17 residues. CDR3 nucleotide sequence: TGTGCCAGCAGCTTTCCCCCGACAGGGGAGGACTACAATGAGCAGTTCTTC. This sequence encodes CASSFPPTGEDYNEQFF.

In this sample, this clone turned up once. The gene calls are TRBV18 and TRBJ1-6, with 7 bases matching TRBD1. Germline lookup yields CDR1 KGHSH and CDR2 LQKENI. CDR3 length: 14 amino acids. With V trimmed by 2 bases and J by 13 bases, 8 bases remained unmatched. This chain's CDR3 is CASSPEDRESPLHF. Here the CDR3 DNA reads TGTGCCAGCTCACCAGAAGACAGGGAGTCGCCCCTCCACTTT.

J is TRBJ1-1 and V is TRBV19; D call uncertain. CDR1 LNHDA and CDR2 SQIVND come from the germline V gene (reference sequence). The CDR3 runs 13 residues. The V end lost 3 bases, the J end lost 6 bases, and 11 bases lay between the germline ends. Here the CDR3 DNA reads TGTGCCAGTAGTATGGGTAACGTCGCTGAAGCTTTCTTT. It translates to CASSMGNVAEAFF.

This rearrangement joins TRBV7-2 to TRBJ1-6; D is possibly TRBD1 (5 bases). Trimming cost V 5 bases and J 4 bases, with 9 bases left between them. From germline, CDR1 is SGHTA and CDR2 FQGNSA. The CDR3 has 14 amino acids. The CDR3 region is CASSHRTYNSPLHF. Written as DNA, the CDR3 is TGTGCCAGCAGCCACCGGACATATAATTCACCCCTCCACTTT.

The V gene is TRBV25-1, the J gene TRBJ2-7; D remains ambiguous. Per germline, CDR1 MGHDK and CDR2 SYGVNS. The CDR3 is 15 amino acids. Trimming cost V 1 base and J 3 bases, with 13 bases left between them. The CDR3 bases are TGTGCCAGCAGTGAATCAGGTAGAAACGGCTACGAGCAGTACTTC. Protein: CASSESGRNGYEQYF.

The CDR3 DNA reads TGTGCCAGCACTCCCGGGACAGCCTTAGTCCTGACTTTC. Translating it yields CASTPGTALVLTF. This chain joins TRBV25-1 and TRBJ2-6, with 7 bases fitting TRBD1. The CDR3 length is 13 residues. Germline CDR1 is MGHDK and CDR2 is SYGVNS. V was clipped by 7 bases and J by 13 bases; unmatched bases: 10. Filled out from reference TRBV25-1 and TRBJ2-6, the complete variable domain reads EADIYQTPRYLVIGTGKKITLECSQTMGHDKMYWYQQDPGMELHLIHYSYGVNSTEKGDLSSESTVSRIRTEHFPLTLESARPSHTSQYLCASTPGTALVLTFGAGSRLTVL.

The rearrangement links TRBV10-2 to TRBJ2-7; D is possibly TRBD2 (6 bases). The length of the CDR3 is 14 residues. The germline CDR1 and CDR2 sequences are WSHSY and SAAADI. Trimming cost V 4 bases and J 4 bases, with 14 bases left between them. The CDR3 region is CASSGIAVGYEQYF. The CDR3 DNA reads TGCGCCAGCAGTGGTATAGCGGTAGGGTACGAGCAGTACTTC.

The chain links TRBV27 to TRBJ2-7; the match to TRBD2 covers 7 bases. Germline V gene lookup returns CDR1 MNHEY and CDR2 SMNVEV (reference sequence). This CDR3 is built from 15 residues. V gave up 4 bases and J gave up 6 bases; unmatched junction bases: 12. The CDR3 loop reads CASSSSTGGISEQYF. The CDR3 bases are TGTGCCAGCAGTTCCTCTACCGGGGGGATTAGCGAGCAGTACTTC.

The CDR3 is CASSLAGAANTEAFF. CDR3 bases: TGTGCCAGCAGCTTAGCCGGGGCGGCGAACACTGAAGCTTTCTTT. The rearrangement joins TRBV7-2 to TRBJ1-1, with D maybe TRBD1 (5 bases). The germline CDR1 and CDR2 sequences are SGHTA and FQGNSA. Trimming removed 0 bases from V and 1 base from J, with 9 bases in between. The CDR3 is 15 residues long.

The chain combines TRBV2 with TRBJ2-6, with D unresolved. With 3 bases removed from V and 2 bases from J, the gap between germline ends came to 8 bases. Germline V gene data show CDR1 as SNHLY and CDR2 as FYNNEI. This CDR3 is built from 15 residues. CDR3 bases: TGTGCCAGCAGTGATGACGGGCCTGGGGCCAACGTCCTGACTTTC. Translation: CASSDDGPGANVLTF.

This sequence joins TRBV1 and TRBJ2-7; TRBD2 was called by the table and not checked on the DNA. TRBV1 is a pseudogene locus. This CDR3 has 18 residues. The CDR3 sequence: CTSKILSHTGTRTYEQYV. DNA of the CDR3: TGCACCAGCAAAATCCTGTCTCATACCGGGACTAGAACCTACGAGCAGTACGTC.

The chain employs TRBV27 and TRBJ1-2; TRBD1 aligns across 8 bases. CDR1 and CDR2 from the germline V gene are MNHEY and SMNVEV (reference sequence). The V and J ends lost 6 bases and 4 bases, in that order; junction bases with no gene match: 4. This CDR3 has 13 residues. CDR3 amino acids: CASSRTGFYGYTF. DNA of the CDR3: TGTGCCAGCAGCCGGACAGGGTTCTATGGCTACACCTTC.

This clone occurred a few times. V is TRBV18 and J is TRBJ2-1, with D possibly being TRBD1 or TRBD2 (5 bases each). This CDR3 is 13 amino acids long. Per the germline V gene, CDR1 is KGHSH and CDR2 is LQKENI. The V and J ends lost 6 bases and 7 bases respectively, with 13 bases between them. The CDR3 is CASSHGWGNEQFF. DNA for the CDR3: TGTGCCAGCTCCCACGGGTGGGGGAATGAGCAGTTCTTC.

This clone appeared once. This chain joins TRBV19 and TRBJ2-3, with D perhaps being TRBD1 or TRBD2 (5 bases each). CDR3 length: 15 residues. The V gene lost 5 bases and the J gene lost 7 bases, with 19 bases spanning the gap. Germline V gives CDR1 LNHDA, CDR2 SQIVND (reference sequence). This CDR3 reads CASSSTASGTNTQYF. CDR3 nucleotide sequence: TGTGCCAGTAGTTCTACCGCTAGTGGGACGAATACGCAGTATTTT. The variable domain in full, completed from reference TRBV19 and TRBJ2-3, reads DGGITQSPKYLFRKEGQNVTLSCEQNLNHDAMYWYRQDPGQGLRLIYYSQIVNDFQKGDIAEGYSVSREKKESFPLTVTSAQKNPTAFYLCASSSTASGTNTQYFGPGTRLTVL.

The chain combines TRBV21-1 with TRBJ2-1; the DNA was not compared with TRBD2, the D call given in the table. TRBV21-1 has pseudogene status. The CDR3 length is 18 residues. The chain's CDR3 is CASSTPGLAETSYNEQFF. CDR3 sequence (DNA): TGTGCCAGCAGCACACCGGGACTAGCGGAAACCTCCTACAATGAGCAGTTCTTC.